The 24 T cell receptor beta chains in this list originate from one sample, sequenced in a study of shared clonotypes between healthy human individuals. Assay used: immunoSEQ multiplex PCR; TCRdb lists only in-frame clones, some missing. There are some 510,000 clones in the sample; 75% to 85% occur only once, and 10% to 15% lies in the top ten. The sequenced sample was PBMCs. All receptors come from a woman aged 40 to 50 in good health. Some clones in this sample may be carry-over from other donors' samples.

In its sample, this clone was seen once. This chain connects TRBV27 to TRBJ2-7, with D uncertain. The CDR3 totals 15 residues. In germline, CDR1 is MNHEY, CDR2 SMNVEV (reference sequence). The V end lost 3 bases, the J end lost 4 bases, and 16 bases lay between the germline ends. CDR3 loop: CASSFAPRRNYEQYF. DNA for the CDR3: TGTGCCAGCAGTTTTGCCCCCAGGAGAAATTACGAGCAGTACTTC.

The gene calls are TRBV27 and TRBJ2-7, with D tentatively TRBD2 (6 bases). Germline V gene lookup returns CDR1 MNHEY and CDR2 SMNVEV (reference sequence). The length of the CDR3 is 13 residues. The V end was cut by 5 bases, the J end by 7 bases, with 15 bases between. CDR3 sequence reads: CASSVRGGGEQYF. In DNA, the CDR3 is TGTGCCAGCAGTGTACGGGGTGGGGGGGAGCAGTACTTC.

This sequence joins TRBV5-1 and TRBJ2-7; 8 bases fit TRBD1. V was pared by 4 bases and J by 0 bases, with 9 bases of the junction left unmatched. CDR3 length: 16 residues. Germline V gene data show CDR1 as SGHRS and CDR2 as YFSETQ. CDR3 sequence: CASSPTTGAISYEQYF. DNA for the CDR3: TGCGCCAGCAGCCCGACGACAGGGGCTATCTCCTACGAGCAGTACTTC.

The chain uses TRBV6-6 and TRBJ1-5; perhaps TRBD1 as D (6 bases). The V end was cut by 2 bases, the J end by 6 bases, with 11 bases between. Germline V gives CDR1 MNHNY, CDR2 SVGAGI (reference sequence). This CDR3 spans 14 amino acids. The CDR3, as DNA: TGTGCCAGCAGTTACGACAGGAGCCGTCAGCCCCAGCATTTT. Its protein product is CASSYDRSRQPQHF.

The count of this clone is one. This chain uses TRBV29-1 with TRBJ1-3; 7 nucleotides agree with TRBD1. This CDR3 is 16 amino acids long. The V and J ends lost 7 bases and 0 bases, in that order; junction bases with no gene match: 12. In germline, CDR1 is SQVTM, CDR2 ANQGSEA. CDR3 protein: CSGGQSLPTSGNTIYF. CDR3 DNA sequence: TGCAGCGGGGGACAGAGCCTACCCACCTCTGGAAACACCATATATTTT. Supplemented by reference TRBV29-1 and TRBJ1-3, the full variable domain reads SAVISQKPSRDICQRGTSLTIQCQVDSQVTMMFWYRQQPGQSLTLIATANQGSEATYESGFVIDKFPISRPNLTFSTLTVSNMSPEDSSIYLCSGGQSLPTSGNTIYFGEGSWLTVV.

This clone occurred once. The genes are TRBV18 and TRBJ2-5, with D possibly matching TRBD1 (5 bases). Trimming took 5 bases from V and 2 from J, leaving 15 bases between them. CDR3 length: 15 amino acids. The germline gives CDR1 KGHSH, CDR2 LQKENI. The CDR3 reads CASSLTTGRQETQYF. CDR3 nucleotides: TGTGCCAGCTCATTAACTACAGGACGTCAAGAGACCCAGTACTTC.

On this clone: The sample contains more than one DNA sequence encoding this CDR3. The chain employs TRBV28 and TRBJ1-2; TRBD1 is a possible D gene (6 bases). The CDR3 extends over 14 amino acids. Germline V gene lookup returns CDR1 MDHEN and CDR2 SYDVKM. Trimming took off 8 bases at V and 5 bases at J, with 18 bases between the two ends. CDR3 in DNA: TGTGCCAGCTCGAGGACGGGGGGCGTGTATGGCTACACCTTC. Amino acid sequence: CASSRTGGVYGYTF.

The J gene is TRBJ2-7, the V gene TRBV28; 7 positions agree with TRBD2. The CDR3 is 16 residues long. J lost 0 bases, V lost 5 bases, and 10 bases had no gene match. Germline V CDR1 and CDR2: MDHEN, SYDVKM. This chain's CDR3 is CASSITLAASSYEQYF. CDR3 coding DNA: TGTGCCAGCAGTATTACCCTAGCGGCAAGCTCCTACGAGCAGTACTTC.

The gene calls are TRBV28 and TRBJ2-3; perhaps TRBD2 as D (5 bases). CDR3 length equals 16 residues. Germline V gene sequence: CDR1 MDHEN, CDR2 SYDVKM. The V and J ends lost 3 bases and 4 bases respectively, with 17 bases between them. The CDR3: CASSLEWEMGSDTQYF. CDR3 DNA sequence: TGTGCCAGCAGTTTGGAGTGGGAGATGGGGTCAGATACGCAGTATTTT.

The V call is TRBV5-4, the J call TRBJ2-5; TRBD2 matches 14 bases. The CDR3 covers 16 residues. The V segment lost 4 bases and the J segment 7 bases; nucleotides outside the gene matches: 9. The germline V gene encodes CDR1 SGHNT and CDR2 YYREEE (reference sequence). The CDR3, as DNA: TGTGCCAGCAGCCCCGGACTAGCGGGAGGCCCTATGACCCAGTACTTC. This translates into CASSPGLAGGPMTQYF.

The rearrangement links TRBV28 to TRBJ2-7; 13 nucleotides agree with TRBD2. J was trimmed by 6 bases and V by 8 bases; bases with no gene match: 7. The CDR3 loop spans 14 amino acids. The germline gives CDR1 MDHEN, CDR2 SYDVKM. DNA for the CDR3: TGTGCCAGCGGAGGACTAGCGGGAGTGCCCGAGCAGTACTTC. This sequence encodes CASGGLAGVPEQYF.

The V call is TRBV28, the J call TRBJ1-3; 8 bases map to TRBD1. Trimming at V came to 5 bases and at J to 3 bases, leaving 9 bases not matched to a gene. This CDR3 spans 16 amino acids. CDR1 and CDR2 (germline): MDHEN, SYDVKM. The CDR3 region is CASSAGQDAGGNTIYF. CDR3 DNA: TGTGCCAGCAGTGCGGGACAGGATGCGGGTGGAAACACCATATATTTT. Looking up the rest from reference TRBV28 and TRBJ1-3 gives the full variable domain: DVKVTQSSRYLVKRTGEKVFLECVQDMDHENMFWYRQDPGLGLRLIYFSYDVKMKEKGDIPEGYSVSREKKERFSLILESASTNQTSMYLCASSAGQDAGGNTIYFGEGSWLTVV.

V usage is TRBV6-1 and J usage is TRBJ2-5; TRBD2 agrees at 7 bases. The CDR3 totals 15 residues. Germline V gene lookup returns CDR1 MNHNS and CDR2 SASEGT. V shed 1 base and J 10 bases; nucleotides not matched to a gene: 12. As DNA, the CDR3 is TGTGCCAGCAGTGAAGGAGTGGGAGGGGTGGAGGGCCAGTACTTC. Residues: CASSEGVGGVEGQYF.

The chain links TRBV5-6 to TRBJ2-1; unclear D gene. V was trimmed by 2 bases and J by 5 bases, leaving 14 bases between them. Germline CDR1 is SGHDT and CDR2 is YYEEEE. The CDR3 covers 15 residues. Here the CDR3 DNA reads TGTGCCAGCAGCTTAGCCAGCGTGGCACACAATGAGCAGTTCTTC. Its protein product is CASSLASVAHNEQFF. Supplemented by reference TRBV5-6 and TRBJ2-1, the full variable domain reads DAGVTQSPTHLIKTRGQQVTLRCSPKSGHDTVSWYQQALGQGPQFIFQYYEEEERQRGNFPDRFSGHQFPNYSSELNVNALLLGDSALYLCASSLASVAHNEQFFGPGTRLTVL.

J is TRBJ2-7 and V is TRBV5-1, with a weak D call TRBD1 (5 bases). The germline V gene encodes CDR1 SGHRS and CDR2 YFSETQ. V was pared by 4 bases and J by 4 bases, with 15 bases between. CDR3 size: 14 residues. The DNA of the CDR3 is TGCGCCAGCAGCAGTTCAGGGTTTGAGTACGAGCAGTACTTC. Amino acids: CASSSSGFEYEQYF.

The chain has TRBV28 and TRBJ2-7; the match to TRBD1 covers 12 bases. V trimming: 2 bases; J trimming: 6 bases; junction bases outside the gene matches: 5. This CDR3 is 15 amino acids long. Germline values: CDR1 MDHEN, CDR2 SYDVKM. CDR3 in amino acids: CASSLVGDRGLEQYF. The DNA for the CDR3 is TGTGCCAGCAGTTTAGTGGGGGACAGGGGGCTCGAGCAGTACTTC. Combining the CDR3 with reference TRBV28 and TRBJ2-7 gives the whole variable domain DVKVTQSSRYLVKRTGEKVFLECVQDMDHENMFWYRQDPGLGLRLIYFSYDVKMKEKGDIPEGYSVSREKKERFSLILESASTNQTSMYLCASSLVGDRGLEQYFGPGTRLTVT.

V is TRBV27 and J is TRBJ2-3; 8 positions agree with TRBD1. Germline V lookup: CDR1 MNHEY, CDR2 SMNVEV (reference sequence). This CDR3 has 14 amino acids. The junction had 10 bases not matched to a gene; V was cut back by 5 bases and J by 9 bases. CDR3 sequence reads: CASSLTPGQGTQYF. CDR3 DNA: TGTGCCAGCAGTCTGACCCCTGGACAGGGCACGCAGTATTTT.

This chain uses TRBV28 with TRBJ2-7; TRBD2 might be the D (6 bases). Trimming took 6 bases from V and 6 from J, leaving 21 bases between them. CDR1 is MDHEN, CDR2 SYDVKM, per germline. The CDR3 totals 15 residues. This chain's CDR3 is CASSLTSYGASEQYF. The CDR3 DNA is TGTGCCAGCAGCCTAACTAGCTATGGGGCCTCCGAGCAGTACTTC.

This clone turned up a few times. A junction end diverges from the germline sequence, so it may reflect a read error. The DNA for the CDR3 is TGTGCTAGCAGCCTTGGGGGCGGCACCGGGGAGCTGTTTTTT. Translating gives CASSLGGGTGELFF. The chain uses TRBV7-7 and TRBJ2-2; D perhaps matches TRBD1 (6 bases). Per the germline V gene, CDR1 is SSHAT and CDR2 is FNYEAQ (reference sequence). The CDR3 runs to 14 residues.

The chain has TRBV28 and TRBJ2-3; tentative D call: TRBD2 (6 bases). Looked up from germline, CDR1 is MDHEN and CDR2 is SYDVKM. The CDR3 totals 14 residues. V was pared by 5 bases and J by 4 bases, with 13 bases between. The chain's CDR3 is CASSPRLGPDTQYF. CDR3 sequence (DNA): TGTGCCAGCAGTCCAAGACTAGGCCCAGATACGCAGTATTTT.

This clone came up a few times. This chain joins TRBV28 and TRBJ2-3, with 9 bases matching TRBD2. CDR1 is MDHEN and CDR2 is SYDVKM in the germline V gene. The CDR3 contains 15 residues. V lost 2 bases and J lost 3; bases outside the gene matches: 3. The CDR3 DNA follows: TGTGCCAGCAGTTTAATGGCGGGAGGGACAGATACGCAGTATTTT. It yields the protein CASSLMAGGTDTQYF.

The chain recombines TRBV5-1 with TRBJ2-1, with D perhaps TRBD1 (5 bases). The V and J ends lost 0 bases and 5 bases respectively, with 9 bases between them. Germline V gene sequence: CDR1 SGHRS, CDR2 YFSETQ. The CDR3 is 14 residues long. CDR3 bases: TGCGCCAGCAGCTTGGGACAGCCAAACAATGAGCAGTTCTTC. Protein sequence: CASSLGQPNNEQFF. Looking up the rest from reference TRBV5-1 and TRBJ2-1 gives the full variable domain: KAGVTQTPRYLIKTRGQQVTLSCSPISGHRSVSWYQQTPGQGLQFLFEYFSETQRNKGNFPGRFSGRQFSNSRSEMNVSTLELGDSALYLCASSLGQPNNEQFFGPGTRLTVL.

V gene TRBV18 combines with J gene TRBJ2-1; 11 nucleotides agree with TRBD2. The CDR3 is 18 amino acids. The ends lost 3 bases at V and 3 bases at J; junction bases unmatched: 10. Germline-derived CDR1 and CDR2 are KGHSH and LQKENI. CDR3: CASSPGLADLEIYNEQFF. The CDR3, as DNA: TGTGCCAGCTCACCGGGACTAGCGGACCTCGAGATCTACAATGAGCAGTTCTTC.

The V call is TRBV7-8, the J call TRBJ2-3; possibly TRBD1 or TRBD2 for D (6 bases each). The CDR3 spans 14 residues. Between the trimmed V and J ends, which lost 5 bases and 4 bases, there was a span of 13 bases. Germline assignment: CDR1 SGHVS and CDR2 FQNEAQ. CDR3 DNA: TGTGCCAGCAGCGCCCTAGGGGGGCCAGATACGCAGTATTTT. Its translation: CASSALGGPDTQYF.